The rows below give T cell receptor beta chains drawn from one sample of a study of early T cells in non-severe SARS-CoV-2 infection. TCRdb re-called the 5' RACE reads with MiXCR, one entry per CDR3 protein. Of approximately 90,000 distinct CDR3 sequences in the sample, about 15% were seen once. The sample in question was whole blood, obtained at baseline. These receptors originate from an adult who was a healthcare worker with PCR-confirmed SARS-CoV-2 infection or an uninfected control (not recorded which). CDR3s include the opening cysteine and the closing phenylalanine or tryptophan. Each record gives: J gene, V gene, D gene, clone size, CDR3 protein, CDR3 DNA. D genes are given only for firm matches. Clone size is stated in some rows and not others, as once, few, many or a class when expanded.

j_call: TRBJ1-2
v_call: TRBV20-1
d_call: -
clone_size: few
cdr3_aa: CSARTVDPLFNYGYTF
cdr3_nt: TGCAGTGCTAGGACAGTCGATCCCCTTTTTAACTATGGCTACACCTTC

j_call: TRBJ2-2
v_call: TRBV7-2
d_call: -
clone_size: many
cdr3_aa: CASSLLLLYTGELFF
cdr3_nt: TGTGCCAGCAGCTTATTACTCCTGTACACCGGGGAGCTGTTTTTT

j_call: TRBJ2-3
v_call: TRBV6-2/TRBV6-3
d_call: -
clone_size: many
cdr3_aa: CASSYDGLDYYTDTQYF
cdr3_nt: TGTGCCAGCAGTTACGACGGTCTAGACTACTACACAGATACGCAGTATTTT

j_call: TRBJ2-4
v_call: TRBV7-6
d_call: -
clone_size: -
cdr3_aa: CASSLGAENIQYF
cdr3_nt: TGTGCCAGCAGCTTAGGTGCAGAAAACATTCAGTACTTC

j_call: TRBJ2-1
v_call: TRBV20-1
d_call: TRBD2
clone_size: -
cdr3_aa: CSARDLAGVINEQFF
cdr3_nt: TGCAGTGCTAGAGATTTAGCGGGAGTGATAAATGAGCAGTTCTTC

j_call: TRBJ2-3
v_call: TRBV12-3/TRBV12-4
d_call: -
clone_size: -
cdr3_aa: CASSLSGWGTDTQYF
cdr3_nt: TGTGCCAGCAGTTTATCGGGATGGGGCACAGATACGCAGTATTTT

j_call: TRBJ2-1
v_call: TRBV12-3/TRBV12-4
d_call: -
clone_size: few
cdr3_aa: CASSLEGVHNEQFF
cdr3_nt: TGTGCCAGCAGTTTGGAGGGAGTACACAATGAGCAGTTCTTC

j_call: TRBJ2-1
v_call: TRBV28
d_call: TRBD2
clone_size: few
cdr3_aa: CASSSPGLVDEQFF
cdr3_nt: TGTGCCAGCAGTTCTCCGGGACTAGTGGATGAGCAGTTCTTC

j_call: TRBJ2-7
v_call: TRBV5-4
d_call: -
clone_size: -
cdr3_aa: CASSLDNLAYEQYF
cdr3_nt: TGTGCCAGCAGCTTGGATAATCTTGCCTACGAGCAGTACTTC

j_call: TRBJ1-1
v_call: TRBV20-1
d_call: -
clone_size: -
cdr3_aa: CSARDRVESEAFF
cdr3_nt: TGCAGTGCTAGAGATCGAGTGGAGAGTGAAGCTTTCTTT

j_call: TRBJ1-1
v_call: TRBV28
d_call: TRBD1
clone_size: -
cdr3_aa: CATLQGASTEAFF
cdr3_nt: TGTGCCACCCTCCAGGGGGCGAGCACTGAAGCTTTCTTT

j_call: TRBJ2-7
v_call: TRBV7-9
d_call: -
clone_size: many
cdr3_aa: CASSFRPYEQYF
cdr3_nt: TGTGCCAGCAGCTTTCGGCCCTACGAGCAGTACTTC

j_call: TRBJ2-3
v_call: TRBV18
d_call: TRBD2
clone_size: -
cdr3_aa: CASSPPITGGLTDTQYF
cdr3_nt: TGTGCCAGCTCACCACCGATAACGGGAGGCCTCACAGATACGCAGTATTTT

j_call: TRBJ2-1
v_call: TRBV25-1
d_call: TRBD2
clone_size: few
cdr3_aa: CTLSAGELRNEQFF
cdr3_nt: TGTACCCTTTCCGCGGGAGAGTTGAGGAATGAGCAGTTCTTC

j_call: TRBJ1-1
v_call: TRBV21-1
d_call: -
clone_size: -
cdr3_aa: CASRAGVNTEAFF
cdr3_nt: TGTGCCAGCAGGGCAGGAGTGAACACTGAAGCTTTCTTT

j_call: TRBJ2-3
v_call: TRBV5-5
d_call: TRBD1
clone_size: few
cdr3_aa: CASSGTGTDLTNTQYF
cdr3_nt: TGTGCCAGCAGCGGAACCGGGACAGACCTTACAAATACGCAGTATTTT

j_call: TRBJ1-2
v_call: TRBV6-6
d_call: TRBD1
clone_size: few
cdr3_aa: CASRGQGTGYTF
cdr3_nt: TGTGCCAGCAGGGGACAGGGAACTGGCTACACCTTC

j_call: TRBJ1-2
v_call: TRBV28
d_call: -
clone_size: few
cdr3_aa: CASTHSGYGYTF
cdr3_nt: TGTGCCAGCACTCATTCGGGCTATGGCTACACCTTC

j_call: TRBJ1-6
v_call: TRBV7-9
d_call: -
clone_size: few
cdr3_aa: CASSLMGSYNSPLHF
cdr3_nt: TGTGCCAGCAGCTTAATGGGATCCTATAATTCACCCCTCCACTTT

j_call: TRBJ1-4
v_call: TRBV6-2/TRBV6-3
d_call: -
clone_size: -
cdr3_aa: CASSFRINEKLFF
cdr3_nt: TGTGCCAGCAGTTTCAGAATTAATGAAAAACTGTTTTTT

j_call: TRBJ1-2
v_call: TRBV6-2/TRBV6-3
d_call: -
clone_size: -
cdr3_aa: CASSWEDGYTF
cdr3_nt: TGTGCCAGCAGTTGGGAGGATGGCTACACCTTC

j_call: TRBJ2-3
v_call: TRBV7-9
d_call: -
clone_size: few
cdr3_aa: CASSLNPTMAAQYF
cdr3_nt: TGTGCCAGCAGCCTAAACCCGACCATGGCAGCGCAGTATTTT

j_call: TRBJ1-6
v_call: TRBV3-1
d_call: TRBD1
clone_size: -
cdr3_aa: CASSQRDRNSPLHF
cdr3_nt: TGTGCCAGCAGCCAACGGGACAGAAACTCACCCCTCCACTTT

j_call: TRBJ2-1
v_call: TRBV6-2/TRBV6-3
d_call: -
clone_size: few
cdr3_aa: CASSYDSEANEQFF
cdr3_nt: TGTGCCAGCAGTTACGATAGCGAAGCCAATGAGCAGTTCTTC

j_call: TRBJ2-1
v_call: TRBV10-3
d_call: -
clone_size: -
cdr3_aa: CAISGVLNEQFF
cdr3_nt: TGTGCCATCAGTGGAGTGCTCAATGAGCAGTTCTTC

j_call: TRBJ2-3
v_call: TRBV5-1
d_call: TRBD1
clone_size: -
cdr3_aa: CASSFRSAGGDTQYF
cdr3_nt: TGCGCCAGCAGCTTTAGGAGTGCAGGGGGAGATACGCAGTATTTT

j_call: TRBJ2-3
v_call: TRBV20-1
d_call: TRBD2
clone_size: few
cdr3_aa: CSARWREGASTDTQYF
cdr3_nt: TGCAGTGCTAGATGGCGGGAGGGTGCCAGCACAGATACGCAGTATTTT

j_call: TRBJ2-5
v_call: TRBV11-2
d_call: TRBD1
clone_size: -
cdr3_aa: CASSSRDRGQETQYF
cdr3_nt: TGTGCCAGCAGCTCGCGGGACAGGGGGCAAGAGACCCAGTACTTC

j_call: TRBJ2-2
v_call: TRBV10-3
d_call: TRBD1
clone_size: few
cdr3_aa: CAASETGQGRTGELFF
cdr3_nt: TGTGCCGCGTCAGAAACGGGACAGGGTCGTACCGGGGAGCTGTTTTTT

j_call: TRBJ1-1
v_call: TRBV28
d_call: -
clone_size: once
cdr3_aa: CASSFATQRSAFF
cdr3_nt: TGTGCCAGCAGTTTCGCGACACAGAGATCGGCTTTCTTT

j_call: TRBJ2-1
v_call: TRBV27
d_call: -
clone_size: many
cdr3_aa: CASSLWGELSYNEQFF
cdr3_nt: TGTGCCAGCAGTTTATGGGGCGAGTTGTCCTACAATGAGCAGTTCTTC

j_call: TRBJ2-5
v_call: TRBV10-3
d_call: -
clone_size: few
cdr3_aa: CAISGGQGRQETQYF
cdr3_nt: TGTGCCATCAGTGGGGGCCAGGGACGCCAAGAGACCCAGTACTTC

j_call: TRBJ2-7
v_call: TRBV4-1
d_call: TRBD1
clone_size: few
cdr3_aa: CASSQEQGALSYEQYF
cdr3_nt: TGCGCCAGCAGCCAAGAACAGGGGGCCTTGTCCTACGAGCAGTACTTC

j_call: TRBJ1-5
v_call: TRBV27
d_call: -
clone_size: few
cdr3_aa: CASSFVAGDNQPQHF
cdr3_nt: TGTGCCAGCAGTTTTGTAGCGGGGGACAATCAGCCCCAGCATTTT

j_call: TRBJ2-7
v_call: TRBV6-5
d_call: TRBD1
clone_size: few
cdr3_aa: CASRTGTGSAGEQYF
cdr3_nt: TGTGCCAGCAGAACCGGGACAGGGAGCGCGGGCGAGCAGTACTTC

j_call: TRBJ2-1
v_call: TRBV29-1
d_call: -
clone_size: -
cdr3_aa: CSVDQSVNNEQFF
cdr3_nt: TGCAGCGTTGACCAGTCCGTCAACAATGAGCAGTTCTTC

j_call: TRBJ2-7
v_call: TRBV28
d_call: TRBD2
clone_size: few
cdr3_aa: CASSPLDSGRADEQYF
cdr3_nt: TGTGCCAGCAGTCCCCTCGATAGCGGGAGGGCCGACGAGCAGTACTTC

j_call: TRBJ2-1
v_call: TRBV20-1
d_call: TRBD2
clone_size: few
cdr3_aa: CSALGLADPNEQFF
cdr3_nt: TGCAGTGCTTTGGGACTAGCGGATCCTAACGAGCAGTTCTTC

j_call: TRBJ2-7
v_call: TRBV20-1
d_call: -
clone_size: -
cdr3_aa: CSARGPQGLEQYF
cdr3_nt: TGCAGTGCTAGGGGTCCGCAGGGGCTCGAGCAGTACTTC

j_call: TRBJ2-1
v_call: TRBV24-1
d_call: TRBD1
clone_size: few
cdr3_aa: CATSARRGYFDEQFF
cdr3_nt: TGTGCCACCAGTGCTCGCAGGGGGTATTTTGATGAGCAGTTCTTC

j_call: TRBJ2-3
v_call: TRBV28
d_call: TRBD1
clone_size: -
cdr3_aa: CASSLSGRGRPDTQYF
cdr3_nt: TGTGCCAGCAGTTTGAGTGGTAGGGGGCGCCCAGATACGCAGTATTTT

j_call: TRBJ1-1
v_call: TRBV3-1
d_call: -
clone_size: few
cdr3_aa: CASSQGPGAAFF
cdr3_nt: TGTGCCAGCAGCCAGGGGCCCGGGGCTGCTTTCTTT